This entry lists 5 T cell receptor beta chains sequenced from one sample in a study of CD8+ T cells in alopecia areata. RNA, once extracted, was reverse transcribed into cDNA for use as the sequencing template. Clones were sequenced by immunoSEQ multiplex PCR, and TCRdb holds only the in-frame ones, with some missing. Among roughly 200,000 clones listed, 45% to 70% were seen once. The sequenced sample consisted of CD8+ T cells sorted from blood. These receptors came from a human donor in good health.

This clone was counted once. The chain joins TRBV25-1 to TRBJ2-7, with 7 bases fitting TRBD1. V lost 6 bases to trimming and J lost 3 bases; unmatched junction nucleotides: 8. The CDR3 length is 14 residues. Germline V CDR1 and CDR2: MGHDK, SYGVNS. The CDR3 DNA reads TGTGCCAGCAGGGGAACAGGGGCCTTCTACGAGCAGTACTTC. Its translation is CASRGTGAFYEQYF.

This clone turned up a few times. The rearrangement links TRBV13 to TRBJ2-7; TRBD2 agrees at 7 bases. V shed 5 bases and J 4 bases; nucleotides not matched to a gene: 8. The CDR3 is 14 residues long. Germline V gene sequence: CDR1 PRHDT, CDR2 FYEKMQ (reference sequence). The chain's CDR3 is CASSPGAGEYEQYF. In DNA, the CDR3 is TGTGCCAGCAGCCCCGGGGCGGGGGAGTACGAGCAGTACTTC.

Here the CDR3 DNA reads TGTGCCTGGAGTGTGACTCGACAGGGTCGAAATGAAAAACTGTTTTTT. As protein: CAWSVTRQGRNEKLFF. The J gene is TRBJ1-4, the V gene TRBV30, with 7 nucleotides matching TRBD1. There are 16 residues in the CDR3. Per the germline V gene, CDR1 is GTSNPN and CDR2 is SVGIG (reference sequence). V shed 0 bases, J shed 5 bases, and the junction held 9 bases outside the gene matches.

This clone was observed once. The chain is built from TRBV29-1 and TRBJ2-2, with D possibly matching TRBD1 (5 bases). With 6 bases removed from V and 5 bases from J, the gap between germline ends came to 10 bases. Germline lookup yields CDR1 SQVTM and CDR2 ANQGSEA. The CDR3 has 12 amino acids. The CDR3 here is CSVPKGTGELFF. For the CDR3, the DNA is TGCAGCGTCCCTAAGGGGACCGGGGAGCTGTTTTTT.

The chain employs TRBV13 and TRBJ1-2; 8 bases are a match to TRBD1. The CDR3 loop spans 17 amino acids. J lost 2 bases, V lost 5 bases, and 13 bases had no gene match. The germline CDR1 and CDR2 sequences are PRHDT and FYEKMQ (reference sequence). The CDR3 loop is CASSAGQASLINYGYTF. The CDR3 DNA sequence: TGTGCCAGCAGCGCGGGACAGGCGTCCCTAATAAACTATGGCTACACCTTC.